The subject of this entry is one TCR beta chain. The clone's antigen remains unknown. It has no much larger one-base neighbor in the sample; base qualities were not kept. This sample was included in a study of cytomegalovirus exposure and HLA in healthy donors (dated by TCRdb to 2017 to 2019). The study in broad terms: An earlier analysis of roughly 500 of the donors reported approximately 270 Gb of sequence data and 117 million unique TCR beta sequences from about 180 million T cells. Roughly 300 gigabases of sequencing data and approximately 80 million unique TCR sequences were included in an early release covering about 600 HLA-typed donors. Of the approximately 400 genotyped donors, around 81% fell in the genetic ancestry cluster associated with self-reported Caucasian donors. The study aimed to test whether cataloging public T cell receptors could reveal signatures of past pathogen exposure. The T cell repertoires of under 750 subjects were profiled by immunosequencing and related to cytomegalovirus serostatus. Along with the roughly 700-subject first cohort, a separate validation cohort of roughly 110 different subjects was used. The study combined high-throughput TCR immunosequencing, statistical association of individual TCRs with disease status, and machine learning to predict cytomegalovirus infection status. To study patterns of TCR occurrence, a later analysis re-analyzed previously published TCR beta repertoires from 666 donors and added high-resolution HLA genotyping. Rather than using new phenotypic data, the later analysis identified candidate immune exposures from TCR beta sequences and from how often those sequences occurred across donors. An earlier analysis of 500 to 750 of the donors applied high-throughput TCR beta sequencing to assess whether each TCR beta V gene segment acted as functional or pseudogenic. Alongside the repertoire data, information on donor age, sex, ethnicity and CMV serostatus was compiled. In a later genetic analysis, genome-wide SNP genotypes for 398 of the 666 donors were used, and that subset was treated as a discovery cohort. Every repertoire in the discovery cohort had been generated on one and the same sequencing platform. HLA typing included class I and class II loci at four-digit resolution. Typing coverage varied by locus: 629-630 donors for A, B, C, DRB1 and DQB1; 522 for DQA1; more than 600 for DPA1; some 470 for DPB1. Because of strong linkage in the cohort, 5 or 6 DR-DQ haplotypes were treated as single units for association and clustering. Across some 400 genotyped donors of the cohort, an average of roughly 200,000 unique TCR beta nucleotide sequences per donor were sequenced, and roughly 20% of those sequences were non-productive.

The cohort consisted of some 730 healthy bone marrow donors. All cohort members were sampled while nominally healthy, although unrecorded immune exposures were likely present. The donor tested CMV seropositive, placing the donor among the approximately 290 seropositive members of the cohort. Every donor gave a peripheral blood sample, and the peripheral blood mononuclear cells from that sample were used for TCR beta sequencing. Genomic DNA extraction from the blood cell samples was performed with the Qiagen DNeasy Blood Extraction Kit. Results the study describes overall, beyond this receptor: Most TCR sequences were seen in very few donors, while some public TCRs were found in many individuals. Only TCR beta chains were sequenced in this cohort, and the absence of alpha or paired-chain data limited detectable features. In both the original and validation cohorts, the classifier was reported to diagnose cytomegalovirus status with high specificity and sensitivity. For the cohort, immune exposure information was limited to CMV serostatus. The sequencing pipeline was judged likely to have produced a cluster of highly shared sequence variants as a technical artifact. Specific HLA alleles were associated with 16,951 TCR beta sequences at a false discovery rate of 0.05 in a later analysis. Because counts were too low, about 15 rarely observed V segments, including chromosome 9 orphons, were left out of the earlier analysis of a few hundred of the donors. A later analysis found that HLA-associated TCR beta chains were more clonally expanded and had lower generation probabilities than equally common non-associated chains. Strong co-occurrence of HLA alleles, especially DR and DQ, made assigning TCR associations to individual alleles difficult. HLA typing was unavailable for some donors at each locus, so association tests used only the typed subset. In the study, around 150 TCR beta chains were listed as associated with cytomegalovirus. Linkage disequilibrium might explain the correlated functional status among segregating V segments, but an unknown experimental factor could not be ruled out. According to the authors, the approach could potentially be generalized to other disease states and immunological phenotypes. Broadly in line with IMGT annotations, most TCR beta V segments showed up in productive rearrangements about 90% or about 30% of the time in an earlier analysis of 450 to 750 of the donors. In a later genetic analysis, a missense DCLRE1C variant was associated with V-gene and J-gene trimming of TCR beta chains, and the association was replicated in an independent cohort. A few of the identified cytomegalovirus-associated TCR beta chains were confirmed in vitro to be specific for cytomegalovirus antigens. A later analysis found that TCR association rates varied across HLA loci, with DRB1 alleles showing the most associated TCRs and HLA-C alleles the fewest. Roughly uniform sequencing depth across donors was assumed in presence/absence analyses, although this assumption may not hold. A later analysis reported that several top co-occurrence clusters appeared linked to parvovirus B19, influenza, CMV and Epstein-Barr virus. A later genetic analysis reported fewer N-insertions in productive TCRs among donors in an Asian-associated ancestry cluster than the roughly 650-donor mean. A further reported finding was that TCR beta sequences accurately predicted the HLA-A and HLA-B alleles for most subjects in the first cohort. Most CMV-associated TCR beta chains appeared to be HLA-restricted in a later analysis, and the HLA associations seemed to be driven largely by CMV exposure.

Receptor amplification or capture employed the immunoSEQ multiplex PCR assay. A mixture of 60 forward primers for TCR Vbeta segments and 13 reverse primers for TCR Jbeta segments was used in the multiplex PCR. Amplification of the CDR3 region of rearranged TCR beta genes was performed with a multiplex PCR assay on genomic DNA. The Illumina HiSeq System was used to sequence the amplified TCR beta libraries as 87-base-pair reads. From the authors' description of their analysis: A later analysis counted about 80 million unique TCR beta chains across the 666 repertoires, and approximately 11 million of these chains were shared by at least two donors. A nearest-neighbor algorithm error-corrected the raw reads and collapsed the reads into unique sequences, merging closely related sequences to remove PCR and sequencing errors. V, D and J gene segments were assigned by aligning CDR3 sequences to IMGT reference sequences. Each retained sequence needed at least a six-nucleotide match to both a V gene segment and a J gene segment. Rearrangements were classified as productive when the CDR3 lacked stop codons and remained in frame with V and J, and all other rearrangements were classified as non-productive. CDR3 was defined according to IMGT convention as the region running from the second conserved V-encoded cysteine to the conserved J-encoded phenylalanine. In an earlier analysis of more than 550 of the donors, sequences lacking an unambiguous match to a single V gene segment were excluded. An earlier analysis of over 450 of the donors classified V segments as functional when productive rearrangements were above 56.7% and as segregating when the standard deviation between donors was above 5%. A statistical classification framework was developed to diagnose cytomegalovirus status using the catalog of TCR beta chain sequences. V and J gene assignment, in a later analysis, came from comparing TCR nucleotide sequences with IMGT/GENE-DB human TR gene sequences. The TCRdist pipeline was used in a later analysis to assign CDR3 sequences and most-parsimonious VDJ recombination scenarios. A later analysis defined each TCR beta chain by its CDR3 amino acid sequence plus V-gene family, and excluded reads lacking a unique V-gene family. In a later analysis, 500 to 700 highly shared, low-generation-probability nucleotide sequences were removed to address suspected cross-contamination and a sequencing artifact. In a later analysis, a clonal expansion index for each public chain was calculated from normalized within-repertoire ranks of inferred template counts. A later analysis computed generation probabilities with a VDJ recombination model fitted to out-of-frame rearrangements, and checked the results against IGoR. Hypergeometric tests were used in a later analysis to score TCR-TCR, TCR-HLA and TCR-CMV co-occurrence, with a repertoire-size bias correction applied to the TCR pairs. To estimate false discovery rates, a later analysis permuted the HLA or CMV assignments 20 times. In a later analysis, co-occurring TCRs were grouped with DBSCAN, and TCRdist sequence similarity was added when clustering was performed within HLA-allele-positive subsets. Repertoires with fewer than 30,000 or more than 120,000 public chains were left out of co-occurrence clustering, as were about five repertoires with anomalous nucleotide sharing. TCRdb obtained this table from immuneACCESS and retained in-frame rearrangements with V and J assigned. These tables miss some clones; where compared with another copy, unresolved V genes account for less than half of the shortfall, and the remainder is unexplained. V, J and clone size are those of that table, while D and trimming were read from the DNA. This sample has around 150,000 clones in its table, and about 79% of those were observed once. About an eighth of the sample rests with the top ten.

The sequence came from a man aged 50 to 59 in good health and CMV-seropositive. Sequencing used PBMCs.

The bases are TGTGCCAGCAGCCCTCCCAGGACACGACAAGAGACCCAGTACTTC. Its protein product is CASSPPRTRQETQYF. The rearrangement combines TRBV11-2 with TRBJ2-5; TRBD1 is perhaps the D gene, given 5 matching bases. The CDR3, from cysteine to phenylalanine, totals 15 residues. Just the 45-base CDR3 DNA is kept, in frame starting at base 1. CDR1 and CDR2 (SGHAT, FQNNGV) derive from the germline V gene. V is clipped by 5 bases and J by 2 bases, and the sequence between their germline boundaries is 15 bases long.